This record looks at one T cell receptor (beta chain) sequence and its context. These data originate in a study of blood T cell repertoires in COVID-19. Assay used: immunoSEQ multiplex PCR; TCRdb lists only in-frame clones, some missing. The table has 100,000 to 150,000 clones, about 83% seen once. Sequencing was done on a sample of peripheral blood. The sequence derives from a man in his 60s with acute or convalescent COVID-19.

This CDR3 is CATSDPGQGAYEQYF. CDR3 bases: TGTGCCACCAGTGATCCCGGACAGGGGGCCTACGAGCAGTACTTC. The chain combines TRBV24-1 with TRBJ2-7; 10 nucleotides match TRBD1. The germline V gene has CDR1 KGHDR and CDR2 SFDVKD. The CDR3 spans 15 residues. J gave up 2 bases and V 3 bases, and 3 bases lay outside the gene matches.